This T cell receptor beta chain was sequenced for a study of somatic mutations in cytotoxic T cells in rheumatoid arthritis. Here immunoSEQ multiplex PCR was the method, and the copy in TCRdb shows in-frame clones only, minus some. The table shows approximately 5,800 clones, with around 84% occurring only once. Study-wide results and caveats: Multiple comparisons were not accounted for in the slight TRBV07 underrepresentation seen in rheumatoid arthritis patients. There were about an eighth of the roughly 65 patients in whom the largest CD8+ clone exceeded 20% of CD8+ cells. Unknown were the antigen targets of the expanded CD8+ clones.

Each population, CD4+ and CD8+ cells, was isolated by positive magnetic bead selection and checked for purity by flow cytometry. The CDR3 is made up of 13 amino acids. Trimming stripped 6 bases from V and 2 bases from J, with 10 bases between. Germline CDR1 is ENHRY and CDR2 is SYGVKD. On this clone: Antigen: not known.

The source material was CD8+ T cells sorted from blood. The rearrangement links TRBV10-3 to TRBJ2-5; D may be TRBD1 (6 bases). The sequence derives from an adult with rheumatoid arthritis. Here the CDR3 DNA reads TGTGCCATCAGGGGGGCAGGGCAAGAGACCCAGTACTTC. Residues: CAIRGAGQETQYF.